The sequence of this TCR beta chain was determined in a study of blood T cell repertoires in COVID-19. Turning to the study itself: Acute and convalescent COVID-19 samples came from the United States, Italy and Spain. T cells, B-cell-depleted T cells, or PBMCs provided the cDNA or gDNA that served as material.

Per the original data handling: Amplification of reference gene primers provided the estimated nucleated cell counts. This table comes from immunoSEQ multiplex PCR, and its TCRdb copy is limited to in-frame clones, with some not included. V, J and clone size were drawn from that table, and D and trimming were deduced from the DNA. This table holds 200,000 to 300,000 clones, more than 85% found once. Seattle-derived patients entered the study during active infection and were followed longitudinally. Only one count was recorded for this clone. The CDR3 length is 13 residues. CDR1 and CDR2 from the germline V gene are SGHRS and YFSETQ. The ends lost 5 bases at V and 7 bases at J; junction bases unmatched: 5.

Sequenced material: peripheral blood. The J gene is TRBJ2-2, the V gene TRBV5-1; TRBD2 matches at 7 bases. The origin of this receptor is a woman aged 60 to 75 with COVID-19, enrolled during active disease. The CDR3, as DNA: TGCGCCAGCAGGCGGGAGTCGGGCGGGGAGCTGTTTTTT. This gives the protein CASRRESGGELFF. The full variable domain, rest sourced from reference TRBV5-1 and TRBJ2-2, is KAGVTQTPRYLIKTRGQQVTLSCSPISGHRSVSWYQQTPGQGLQFLFEYFSETQRNKGNFPGRFSGRQFSNSRSEMNVSTLELGDSALYLCASRRESGGELFFGEGSRLTVL.